This entry lists 25 T cell receptor beta chains sequenced from one sample in a study of human T cells and chemical hapten exposure. TCRdb re-called the RACE reads with MiXCR, one entry per CDR3 protein. The table records about 110,000 distinct CDR3 sequences, 12% of them present only once. Time point in this sample: pre-sensitization, week 0. The treatment: therapeutic diphenylcyclopropenone sensitization with weekly scalp DPC. Sequencing used whole blood, obtained in connection with sensitization to the hapten diphenylcyclopropenone (DPC). The receptor source for this set is a woman in her forties or fifties with alopecia areata. Some clones in this sample may be carry-over from other donors' samples.

V gene TRBV10-3 combines with J gene TRBJ1-2; 7 positions match TRBD1. This CDR3 is built from 14 residues. J was trimmed by 2 bases and V by 2 bases; bases with no gene match: 2. From germline, CDR1 is ENHRY and CDR2 SYGVKD. Here the CDR3 reads CAISEGTANYGYTF. In DNA, the CDR3 is TGTGCCATCAGTGAGGGGACAGCCAACTATGGCTACACCTTC.

The V gene is TRBV7-9, the J gene TRBJ2-3; weak D call: TRBD1 (6 bases). With 4 bases removed from V and 3 bases from J, the gap between germline ends came to 17 bases. Germline V lookup: CDR1 SEHNR, CDR2 FQNEAQ (reference sequence). This CDR3 has 16 residues. CDR3: CASSYGEIRGTDTQYF. The CDR3 DNA sequence: TGTGCCAGCAGCTATGGAGAGATCAGGGGTACAGATACGCAGTATTTT.

This clonotype was recorded many times. The rearrangement uses TRBV11-2 and TRBJ2-3, with 11 positions matching TRBD2. In germline, CDR1 is SGHAT, CDR2 FQNNGV. Trimming removed 3 bases from V and 3 bases from J; junction bases left unmatched: 2. The CDR3 totals 15 residues. CDR3 DNA sequence: TGTGCCAGCAGCTTTGCTAGCGGGAGGACAGATACGCAGTATTTT. Its translation is CASSFASGRTDTQYF. The full variable domain, in which reference TRBV11-2 and TRBJ2-3 provide the parts outside the CDR3, is EAGVAQSPRYKIIEKRQSVAFWCNPISGHATLYWYQQILGQGPKLLIQFQNNGVVDDSQLPKDRFSAERLKGVDSTLKIQPAKLEDSAVYLCASSFASGRTDTQYFGPGTRLTVL.

The V gene is TRBV20-1, the J gene TRBJ1-5, with a possible D match to TRBD1 (6 bases). Trimming took 5 bases from V and 0 from J, leaving 11 bases between them. Germline values: CDR1 DFQATT, CDR2 SNEGSKA (reference sequence). The CDR3 has 14 amino acids. The CDR3 DNA follows: TGCAGTGCTCCGGGACAATATAGCAATCAGCCCCAGCATTTT. Translating it yields CSAPGQYSNQPQHF.

This clonotype was counted ten times or more. J is TRBJ2-1 and V is TRBV2; perhaps TRBD2 as D (7 bases). The V and J ends lost 8 bases and 6 bases respectively, with 17 bases between them. The CDR3 covers 14 residues. CDR1 SNHLY and CDR2 FYNNEI come from the germline V gene. The CDR3 DNA reads TGTGCCAGCCCCCGGAGGGGGGGGTCCAATGAGCAGTTCTTC. It yields the protein CASPRRGGSNEQFF.

The rearrangement links TRBV5-1 to TRBJ2-1, with D possibly TRBD2 on 5 matching bases. There are 12 residues in the CDR3. Germline CDR1 reads SGHRS; CDR2 reads YFSETQ. V shed 4 bases and J shed 12 bases, with 14 bases lying between them. The CDR3 loop is CASSLGSRGQFF. The CDR3 DNA reads as TGCGCCAGCAGCCTGGGGTCTCGGGGGCAGTTCTTC.

In its sample, this clonotype was seen a few times. The CDR3 nucleotides are TGCAGTGCTATGGGACTAGCGGAATACGAGCAGTACTTC. It codes for CSAMGLAEYEQYF. The chain joins TRBV20-1 to TRBJ2-7; 11 bases match TRBD2. The CDR3 runs 13 residues. The trim removed 4 bases at V and 4 bases at J, leaving 3 bases unmatched. Germline CDR1 is DFQATT and CDR2 is SNEGSKA (reference sequence).

This clonotype was detected many times. The CDR3 DNA is TGTGCCAGCAGCGTAGCGAGGGCTCAGGATTCACCCCTCCACTTT. This encodes CASSVARAQDSPLHF. The rearrangement links TRBV9 to TRBJ1-6; D is uncertain. Germline V gene data show CDR1 as SGDLS and CDR2 as YYNGEE. This CDR3 spans 15 amino acids. The ends were cut back, 0 bases at V and 8 bases at J, with 12 bases in the middle.

This clonotype was seen a single time. The chain uses TRBV28 and TRBJ1-6, with unresolved D. Trimming took off 10 bases at V and 10 bases at J, with 17 bases between the two ends. The CDR3 loop spans 13 amino acids. The V gene's germline CDR1 is MDHEN and CDR2 SYDVKM. The CDR3: CATARESWSPLHF. In DNA form, the CDR3 reads TGTGCCACCGCTCGGGAGAGTTGGTCACCCCTCCACTTT.

The chain links TRBV18 to TRBJ1-1, with D perhaps TRBD1 (5 bases). Trimming pared 3 bases from V and 0 bases from J, leaving 11 bases between. The length of the CDR3 is 15 residues. Looked up from germline, CDR1 is KGHSH and CDR2 is LQKENI. CDR3 region: CASSPTTGMNTEAFF. Here the CDR3 DNA reads TGTGCCAGCTCACCCACCACAGGCATGAACACTGAAGCTTTCTTT.

In its sample, this clonotype was seen a few times. This sequence joins TRBV6-5 and TRBJ1-2; 10 bases line up with TRBD1. V was clipped by 0 bases and J by 0 bases; unmatched bases: 13. Germline V CDR1 and CDR2: MNHEY, SVGAGI. The CDR3 is made up of 20 amino acids. The CDR3 protein is CASSYSNQGTGALANYGYTF. CDR3 coding DNA: TGTGCCAGCAGTTACTCGAATCAAGGGACAGGGGCCTTAGCTAACTATGGCTACACCTTC.

This clonotype was picked up a small number of times. V and J are TRBV6-2 or TRBV6-3 and TRBJ1-1; the D is unclear. From germline, CDR1 is MNHEY and CDR2 SVGEGT. V was clipped by 8 bases and J by 1 base, with 11 bases between them. The CDR3 extends over 13 amino acids. The CDR3 coding sequence is TGTGCCAGCGGGGAGGATCCGAACACTGAAGCTTTCTTT. Translating gives CASGEDPNTEAFF.

V and J are TRBV20-1 and TRBJ2-5; 11 bases fit TRBD2. Germline CDR1 and CDR2: DFQATT and SNEGSKA (reference sequence). The CDR3 runs 14 residues. CDR3 sequence (DNA): TGCAGCCCCGGACTAGCGGGCCTCCCAGAGACCCAGTACTTC. Amino acid sequence: CSPGLAGLPETQYF.

The chain couples TRBV11-2 to TRBJ1-6, with D unclear. Germline V gives CDR1 SGHAT, CDR2 FQNNGV. Trimming pared 5 bases from V and 10 bases from J, leaving 9 bases between. This CDR3 contains 12 residues. The CDR3 DNA is TGTGCCAGCAGCAGGCAAGAGTCACCCCTCCACTTT. It is translated as CASSRQESPLHF.

The chain employs TRBV3-1 and TRBJ2-7; the D gene is possibly TRBD1 (6 bases). The CDR3 extends over 13 amino acids. V lost 3 bases, J lost 2 bases, and 8 bases lay in between. Germline V gene lookup returns CDR1 LGHDT and CDR2 YNNKEL (reference sequence). CDR3 loop: CASSQGHAYEQYF. As DNA, the CDR3 is TGTGCCAGCAGCCAGGGACATGCCTACGAGCAGTACTTC.

This clonotype was seen a few times. The V gene is TRBV12-3 or TRBV12-4, the J gene TRBJ1-5; D not certain. The CDR3 has 13 amino acids. The ends were cut back, 3 bases at V and 4 bases at J, with 7 bases in the middle. The CDR3 protein is CASSLQANQPQHF. The CDR3 DNA reads TGTGCCAGCAGTTTGCAGGCTAATCAGCCCCAGCATTTT.

This clonotype was seen ten or more times. J is TRBJ2-7 and V is TRBV18, with a possible D match to TRBD1 (6 bases). V shed 3 bases and J shed 1 base, with 16 bases lying between them. The CDR3 covers 16 residues. Germline CDR1 reads KGHSH; CDR2 reads LQKENI. In DNA, the CDR3 is TGTGCCAGCTCACCGCTTTCAGGCAGGGGTTCCTACGAGCAGTACTTC. Encoded protein: CASSPLSGRGSYEQYF.

The chain couples TRBV18 to TRBJ1-5; D gene uncertain. V lost 8 bases and J 2 bases, leaving 13 bases between the germline ends. The CDR3 sequence is 14 residues long. Germline lookup yields CDR1 KGHSH and CDR2 LQKENI. The CDR3 DNA follows: TGTGCCAGCGCAGAGCGGAGGGGCAATCAGCCCCAGCATTTT. Amino acid sequence: CASAERRGNQPQHF.

This clonotype has just a few counts. The chain carries TRBV28 and TRBJ2-7, with a tentative D call TRBD1 (7 bases). The CDR3 extends over 11 amino acids. The germline V gene has CDR1 MDHEN and CDR2 SYDVKM. V was clipped by 11 bases and J by 1 base, with 9 bases between them. CDR3 coding DNA: TGTGCCGCGGGACAGTCCTACGAGCAGTACTTC. Translated: CAAGQSYEQYF. The variable domain in full, with the rest retrieved from reference TRBV28 and TRBJ2-7, is DVKVTQSSRYLVKRTGEKVFLECVQDMDHENMFWYRQDPGLGLRLIYFSYDVKMKEKGDIPEGYSVSREKKERFSLILESASTNQTSMYLCAAGQSYEQYFGPGTRLTVT.

Sample share makes this clonotype medium-sized. The J gene is TRBJ1-1, the V gene TRBV4-3, with D maybe TRBD1 (5 bases). Trimming took 1 base from V and 3 from J, leaving 9 bases between them. Germline V gives CDR1 LGHNA, CDR2 YSLEER. This CDR3 spans 14 amino acids. Here the CDR3 DNA reads TGCGCCAGCAGCCAAGCGGGACCCGACACTGAAGCTTTCTTT. It encodes CASSQAGPDTEAFF.

This clonotype showed up just a few times. This chain joins TRBV19 and TRBJ2-7, with 9 nucleotides matching TRBD1. The CDR3 sequence is 14 residues long. Per the germline V gene, CDR1 is LNHDA and CDR2 is SQIVND (reference sequence). V lost 8 bases to trimming and J lost 4 bases; unmatched junction nucleotides: 9. The CDR3: CASSTGTGRYEQYF. CDR3 nucleotide sequence: TGTGCCAGTTCCACCGGGACAGGGAGATACGAGCAGTACTTC.

The chain is built from TRBV7-2 and TRBJ1-1, with unresolved D. This CDR3 is 13 amino acids long. Germline V gives CDR1 SGHTA, CDR2 FQGNSA. V was trimmed by 2 bases and J by 5 bases, leaving 9 bases between them. CDR3 loop: CASSLNIRTEAFF. CDR3 DNA sequence: TGTGCCAGCAGCTTAAATATCAGGACTGAAGCTTTCTTT.

This chain joins TRBV7-2 and TRBJ2-1, with a possible D match to TRBD2 (6 bases). Per the germline V gene, CDR1 is SGHTA and CDR2 is FQGNSA. The V and J ends lost 4 bases and 0 bases respectively, with 28 bases between them. The CDR3 is made up of 21 amino acids. The CDR3 DNA reads as TGTGCCAGCAGCTCACCAACGGGTAGGGTAATAGCGGATAGCTCCTACAATGAGCAGTTCTTC. Translated: CASSSPTGRVIADSSYNEQFF.

The V gene is TRBV20-1, the J gene TRBJ1-1, with D tentatively TRBD1 (5 bases). CDR1 is DFQATT, CDR2 SNEGSKA, per germline (reference sequence). The CDR3 loop spans 18 amino acids. V was shortened by 5 bases and J by 4 bases, with 29 bases between the two germline ends. Here the CDR3 DNA reads TGCAGTGCTTCCCCCCCATACAGTGCACCAGGGTTCGGCACTGAAGCTTTCTTT. This translates into CSASPPYSAPGFGTEAFF.

The chain joins TRBV10-3 to TRBJ2-7, with TRBD1 identical over 8 bases. The CDR3 is 12 residues long. After removal of 10 bases from V and 4 bases from J, the junction contained 6 bases not matched to a gene. Germline CDR1 and CDR2: ENHRY and SYGVKD. The CDR3 nucleotides are TGTGCCACGACCCAGGGGGCTTACGAGCAGTACTTC. Translation gives CATTQGAYEQYF.